Below, 31 T cell receptor beta chains from the same sample are listed, as sequenced in a study of blood T cell repertoires in COVID-19. This table comes from immunoSEQ multiplex PCR, and its TCRdb copy is limited to in-frame clones, with some not included. The sample lists approximately 300,000 clones, about 83% occurring once. The sample was peripheral blood. Every receptor here comes from a woman between 50 and 59 years old with acute or convalescent COVID-19.

The V call is TRBV2, the J call TRBJ2-1; perhaps TRBD2 as D (5 bases). The CDR3 is 15 residues long. Germline V gives CDR1 SNHLY, CDR2 FYNNEI. V lost 5 bases and J 0 bases, leaving 11 bases between the germline ends. In DNA, the CDR3 is TGTGCCAGCAGTAGCGGTCTGAGCTCCTACAATGAGCAGTTCTTC. It is translated as CASSSGLSSYNEQFF. Together with reference TRBV2 and TRBJ2-1, the CDR3 gives the full variable domain: EPEVTQTPSHQVTQMGQEVILRCVPISNHLYFYWYRQILGQKVEFLVSFYNNEISEKSEIFDDQFSVERPDGSNFTLKIRSTKLEDSAMYFCASSSGLSSYNEQFFGPGTRLTVL.

The genes are TRBV4-1 and TRBJ1-2, with TRBD1 as a possible D gene (6 bases). Germline assignment: CDR1 MGHRA and CDR2 YSYEKL. Trimming took off 5 bases at V and 1 base at J, with 11 bases between the two ends. The CDR3 totals 14 residues. CDR3 amino acids: CASSAPRGNYGYTF. The CDR3 DNA sequence: TGCGCCAGCAGCGCCCCCAGGGGTAACTATGGCTACACCTTC.

The gene calls are TRBV10-1 and TRBJ2-3; possibly TRBD2 for D (5 bases). The germline V gene encodes CDR1 WNHNN and CDR2 SYGVQD (reference sequence). V was pared by 3 bases and J by 2 bases, with 12 bases between. The CDR3 is 15 amino acids. CDR3 bases: TGCGCCAGCAGTGAACGGGAAACCGCCACAGATACGCAGTATTTT. Amino acids: CASSERETATDTQYF.

V gene TRBV7-9 combines with J gene TRBJ2-7; D ambiguous. This CDR3 has 13 residues. The V end lost 0 bases, the J end lost 10 bases, and 13 bases lay between the germline ends. CDR1 and CDR2 (germline): SEHNR, FQNEAQ (reference sequence). The CDR3 spells CASSLASNYGQYF. In DNA, the CDR3 is TGTGCCAGCAGCTTAGCCTCAAACTACGGTCAGTACTTC.

The rearrangement joins TRBV6-5 to TRBJ2-1; 13 nucleotides align to TRBD2. The CDR3 contains 15 residues. Unmatched junction bases numbered 5, after V lost 4 bases and J lost 8 bases. CDR1 is MNHEY and CDR2 is SVGAGI in the germline V gene. The CDR3 DNA sequence: TGTGCCAGCAGTTTACTAGCGGGGGGGCTGGATGAGCAGTTCTTC. Translated, it gives CASSLLAGGLDEQFF.

The CDR3 DNA reads TGTGCCAGCAATCCCCCAGGGGGGCGGGAGACCCAGTACTTC. Its translation: CASNPPGGRETQYF. The chain couples TRBV2 to TRBJ2-5, with TRBD1 as a possible D gene (7 bases). V was cut by 7 bases and J by 5 bases, with 17 bases left in between. Looked up from germline, CDR1 is SNHLY and CDR2 is FYNNEI. This CDR3 has 14 amino acids.

The rearrangement uses TRBV30 and TRBJ1-1, with unresolved D. Trimming removed 1 base at V and 6 bases at J, with 15 bases between. The germline V gene encodes CDR1 GTSNPN and CDR2 SVGIG (reference sequence). The CDR3 has 14 amino acids. CDR3 DNA sequence: TGTGCCTGGAGTGCTCCCCTTCGGGGTGCTGAAGCTTTCTTT. Residues: CAWSAPLRGAEAFF.

The rearrangement links TRBV2 to TRBJ2-1; no firm D call. Germline V gene data show CDR1 as SNHLY and CDR2 as FYNNEI. The V and J ends lost 5 bases and 10 bases respectively, with 9 bases between them. The CDR3 contains 11 residues. CDR3 bases: TGTGCCAGCAGTTCAGAGGAGGAGCAGTTCTTC. Protein product: CASSSEEEQFF.

The chain combines TRBV5-4 with TRBJ1-3, with D perhaps TRBD1 (6 bases). CDR1 SGHNT and CDR2 YYREEE come from the germline V gene (reference sequence). The CDR3 extends over 14 amino acids. The germline V and J ends were trimmed by 3 bases and 3 bases, with 10 bases remaining between them. The CDR3 is CASSSGTSGNTIYF. The CDR3, as DNA: TGTGCCAGCAGCTCCGGGACAAGTGGAAACACCATATATTTT.

The chain combines TRBV27 with TRBJ2-4; 7 bases are a match to TRBD2. The ends lost 6 bases at V and 8 bases at J; junction bases unmatched: 7. Germline CDR1 reads MNHEY; CDR2 reads SMNVEV (reference sequence). The CDR3 is 13 amino acids. For the CDR3, the DNA is TGTGCCAGCAGCCTACGACTAGCAGACATTCAGTACTTC. Protein sequence: CASSLRLADIQYF.

This chain joins TRBV3-1 (or the pseudogene TRBV3-2) and TRBJ2-1; 16 positions match TRBD2. V shed 5 bases and J 7 bases; nucleotides not matched to a gene: 2. The CDR3 is 15 amino acids. Germline V gene sequence: CDR1 LGHDT, CDR2 YNNKEL (reference sequence). The CDR3 protein is CASSGTSGGANEQFF. The DNA of the CDR3 is TGTGCCAGCAGCGGGACTAGCGGGGGGGCAAATGAGCAGTTCTTC.

The chain links TRBV7-3 to TRBJ2-3; TRBD1 matches at 7 bases. The J segment lost 1 base and the V segment lost 2 bases, leaving 0 bases of the junction unmatched. From germline, CDR1 is SGHTA and CDR2 FQGTGA. The CDR3 loop spans 14 amino acids. CDR3 DNA: TGTGCCAGCAGCTTAGGGACAGGCACAGATACGCAGTATTTT. The encoded protein is CASSLGTGTDTQYF. The full variable domain, rest sourced from reference TRBV7-3 and TRBJ2-3, is GAGVSQTPSNKVTEKGKYVELRCDPISGHTALYWYRQSLGQGPEFLIYFQGTGAADDSGLPNDRFFAVRPEGSVSTLKIQRTERGDSAVYLCASSLGTGTDTQYFGPGTRLTVL.

The genes are TRBV29-1 and TRBJ2-2; D remains unclear. The CDR3 totals 12 residues. V shed 2 bases and J shed 8 bases, with 9 bases lying between them. Germline V CDR1 and CDR2: SQVTM, ANQGSEA. The DNA for the CDR3 is TGCAGCGTTGAAATCCAGATGGGGGAGCTGTTTTTT. It codes for CSVEIQMGELFF.

The chain joins TRBV30 to TRBJ1-1, with D hard to call. The CDR3 sequence is 13 residues long. Germline V gives CDR1 GTSNPN, CDR2 SVGIG (reference sequence). V dropped 0 bases and J dropped 1 base, with 6 bases sitting between them. The CDR3 DNA reads as TGTGCCTGGAGTGTATATCCGAACACTGAAGCTTTCTTT. Its protein product is CAWSVYPNTEAFF.

This clone was observed a single time. The rearrangement uses TRBV10-3 and TRBJ2-6; D may correspond to TRBD1 or TRBD2 (5 bases each). V was trimmed by 6 bases and J by 0 bases, leaving 9 bases between them. CDR1 and CDR2 from the germline V gene are ENHRY and SYGVKD. The CDR3 extends over 15 amino acids. The chain's CDR3 is CAISEGSSGANVLTF. DNA of the CDR3: TGTGCCATCAGCGAGGGGAGCTCTGGGGCCAACGTCCTGACTTTC.

This clone has just one count. This chain joins TRBV5-4 and TRBJ2-3; D is perhaps TRBD1 (5 bases). The V gene's germline CDR1 is SGHNT and CDR2 YYREEE (reference sequence). There are 14 residues in the CDR3. Trimming left V 0 bases short and J 3 bases short, with 8 bases between. The DNA of the CDR3 is TGTGCCAGCAGCTTGGCCAAGGGGACAGATACGCAGTATTTT. Encoded protein: CASSLAKGTDTQYF.

This clone turned up a few times. The chain employs TRBV18 and TRBJ2-7; TRBD2 matches 8 bases. Germline loops: CDR1 KGHSH, CDR2 LQKENI. This CDR3 has 15 residues. Trimming at V came to 2 bases and at J to 5 bases, leaving 8 bases not matched to a gene. The CDR3 DNA follows: TGTGCCAGCTCACCAGTTGGTAGCGGGACCCACGAGCAGTACTTC. This translates into CASSPVGSGTHEQYF.

The CDR3 reads CASSLEQGGGSPLHF. The CDR3, as DNA: TGCGCCAGCAGCTTGGAGCAGGGAGGAGGTTCACCCCTCCACTTT. The chain carries TRBV5-1 and TRBJ1-6; TRBD1 might be the D (5 bases). The germline CDR1 and CDR2 sequences are SGHRS and YFSETQ. Trimming left V 0 bases short and J 9 bases short, with 13 bases between. This CDR3 comprises 15 residues.

The J gene is TRBJ1-4, the V gene TRBV2; the D gene is possibly TRBD1 (6 bases). CDR1 and CDR2 from the germline V gene are SNHLY and FYNNEI. Trimming pared 5 bases from V and 0 bases from J, leaving 10 bases between. The CDR3 length is 15 residues. As DNA, the CDR3 is TGTGCCAGCAGTCCCGGACAGACAACTAATGAAAAACTGTTTTTT. Translating gives CASSPGQTTNEKLFF.

The chain recombines TRBV7-8 with TRBJ2-2; D is undetermined. This CDR3 region has 14 residues. Trimming pared 5 bases from V and 7 bases from J, leaving 14 bases between. Germline loops: CDR1 SGHVS, CDR2 FQNEAQ. As DNA, the CDR3 is TGTGCCAGCAGCAAAGTACCCGGCGGCGGGGAGCTGTTTTTT. Translation gives CASSKVPGGGELFF.

This clone was counted only a few times. The chain has TRBV21-1 and TRBJ1-2; the table's D call, TRBD1, was not checked against the DNA. TRBV21-1 is a recognized pseudogene. This CDR3 region has 15 residues. This CDR3 reads CASSKTPGCNYGYTF. Written as DNA, the CDR3 is TGTGCCAGCAGCAAAACTCCAGGCTGTAACTATGGCTACACCTTC.

The rearrangement links TRBV2 to TRBJ1-1, with a possible D match to TRBD1 (5 bases). This CDR3 has 15 residues. From germline, CDR1 is SNHLY and CDR2 FYNNEI. Trimming took 1 base from V and 3 from J, leaving 12 bases between them. CDR3 residues: CASSEGRGIDTEAFF. CDR3 DNA sequence: TGTGCCAGCAGTGAAGGAAGGGGCATCGACACTGAAGCTTTCTTT.

This chain links TRBV14 with TRBJ2-3; 14 nucleotides match TRBD2. Trimming took 4 bases from V and 3 from J; bases not matched to a gene: 12. The CDR3 is 19 amino acids. Germline CDR1 and CDR2: SGHDN and FVKESK. The CDR3 DNA is TGTGCCAGCAGCCCCCTAGGGAGGACTAGCGGGGGGACGACAGATACGCAGTATTTT. Translated: CASSPLGRTSGGTTDTQYF.

This clone was detected a few times. V usage is TRBV19 and J usage is TRBJ1-5, with D uncertain. Germline CDR1 and CDR2: LNHDA and SQIVND (reference sequence). CDR3 length: 14 residues. Trimming shortened V by 3 bases and J by 0 bases, and 6 bases separated the two germline ends. In nucleotides, the CDR3 is TGTGCCAGTAGTATCCCGGTTAGCAATCAGCCCCAGCATTTT. Translated: CASSIPVSNQPQHF.

A single count supports this clone. This chain links TRBV15 with TRBJ2-3; tentatively, D is TRBD1 (6 bases). Per the germline V gene, CDR1 is LNHNV and CDR2 is YYDKDF (reference sequence). Trimming cost V 1 base and J 5 bases, with 10 bases left between them. CDR3 length: 14 residues. This CDR3 is CATSRGDNEDTQYF. In DNA form, the CDR3 reads TGTGCCACCAGCAGAGGGGACAATGAAGATACGCAGTATTTT.

The V gene is TRBV30, the J gene TRBJ2-1, with 9 bases identical to TRBD1. The CDR3 is 20 amino acids. V gave up 0 bases and J gave up 2 bases; unmatched junction bases: 17. CDR1 and CDR2 (germline): GTSNPN, SVGIG (reference sequence). The CDR3 nucleotides read TGTGCCTGGAGTGTCAGGCGTTACAGGGGGCGAAGGAGGCCCTACAATGAGCAGTTCTTC. This encodes CAWSVRRYRGRRRPYNEQFF. The whole variable domain, filled in from reference TRBV30 and TRBJ2-1, reads SQTIHQWPATLVQPVGSPLSLECTVEGTSNPNLYWYRQAAGRGLQLLFYSVGIGQISSEVPQNLSASRPQDRQFILSSKKLLLSDSGFYLCAWSVRRYRGRRRPYNEQFFGPGTRLTVL.

The chain carries TRBV7-2 and TRBJ1-5, with 9 bases identical to TRBD1. Germline V lookup: CDR1 SGHTA, CDR2 FQGNSA. Germline trimming cut 3 bases from V and 6 bases from J; bases unmatched to any gene: 3. The CDR3 length is 14 residues. The CDR3 spells CASSFGQGLQPQHF. As DNA, the CDR3 is TGTGCCAGCAGCTTCGGACAGGGGCTTCAGCCCCAGCATTTT.

The V gene is TRBV9, the J gene TRBJ2-6; D is possibly TRBD2 (6 bases). The CDR3 runs to 17 residues. From germline, CDR1 is SGDLS and CDR2 YYNGEE. Trimming removed 3 bases from V and 0 bases from J, with 13 bases in between. CDR3 loop: CASSARDSRSGANVLTF. As DNA, the CDR3 is TGTGCCAGCAGCGCCCGGGACTCCCGCTCTGGGGCCAACGTCCTGACTTTC.

This clone occurred a few times. The rearrangement links TRBV6-5 to TRBJ1-2; 7 bases line up with TRBD1. This CDR3 comprises 14 residues. Germline V gives CDR1 MNHEY, CDR2 SVGAGI. The ends lost 4 bases at V and 4 bases at J; junction bases unmatched: 6. CDR3 bases: TGTGCCAGCAGTTCAGGGGGGTTCGGCTATGGCTACACCTTC. The encoded protein is CASSSGGFGYGYTF.

The chain joins TRBV14 to TRBJ2-5, with a weak D call TRBD1 (6 bases). The V end was cut by 2 bases, the J end by 4 bases, with 14 bases between. The CDR3 runs to 15 residues. In germline, CDR1 is SGHDN, CDR2 FVKESK. The CDR3 coding sequence is TGTGCCAGCAGCCAACACAGGGTTGGCGGAGAGACCCAGTACTTC. It is translated as CASSQHRVGGETQYF.

This rearrangement joins TRBV5-1 to TRBJ2-5, with a tentative D call TRBD1 (6 bases). Per the germline V gene, CDR1 is SGHRS and CDR2 is YFSETQ. Trimming left V 0 bases short and J 5 bases short, with 11 bases between. The CDR3 spans 14 residues. The CDR3 here is CASSLGGPGETQYF. Here the CDR3 DNA reads TGCGCCAGCAGCTTGGGGGGGCCGGGGGAGACCCAGTACTTC.